Below, one TCR beta chain is given with its context. Its specificity is unknown. In TCRdb, the reads were re-called with MiXCR into one record per CDR3 protein. Here the sample spans some 940,000 distinct CDR3 sequences, approximately 31% being singletons. These data are taken from a study of T cell repertoires in cytomegalovirus infection. As for the study in general: Well-studied HLA-B-restricted epitopes and recently identified HLA-C-restricted epitopes of CMV were both used in the study. CMV infection together with matching HLA type was indicated by public TCR beta signatures.

There are 16 residues in the CDR3. Germline V gene data show CDR1 as SGHVS and CDR2 as FNYEAQ. The V segment lost 2 bases and the J segment 6 bases; nucleotides outside the gene matches: 6. Study-wide points: In two of eight donors, the top clonotype was HLA-C-restricted CMV-specific.

The clonotype comes from a human donor in good health (CMV status not recorded). Some clones in this sample may be carry-over from other donors' samples. This chain connects TRBV7-6 to TRBJ2-2; 10 bases are shared with TRBD2. The specimen was cultured CD8+ T cells from PBMCs, collected from culture after CMV antigen stimulation. Here the CDR3 DNA reads TGTGCCAGCAGCTTAAAACTAGCGGGGCGCGCCGGGGAGCTGTTTTTT. It codes for CASSLKLAGRAGELFF.